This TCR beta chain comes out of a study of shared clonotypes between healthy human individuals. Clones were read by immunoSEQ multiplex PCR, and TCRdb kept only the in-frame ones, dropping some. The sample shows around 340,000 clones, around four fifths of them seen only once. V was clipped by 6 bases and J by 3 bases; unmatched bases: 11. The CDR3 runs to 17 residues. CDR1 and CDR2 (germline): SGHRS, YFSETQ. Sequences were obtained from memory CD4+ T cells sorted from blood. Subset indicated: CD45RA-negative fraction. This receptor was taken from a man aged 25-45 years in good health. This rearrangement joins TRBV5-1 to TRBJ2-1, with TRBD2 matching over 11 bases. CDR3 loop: CASISYSGRASYNEQFF. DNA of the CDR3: TGCGCCAGCATTTCTTATAGCGGGAGGGCCAGCTACAATGAGCAGTTCTTC.